A single sample is the source of the 10 T cell receptor beta chains below, sequenced in a study of OX40 agonist ivuxolimab in advanced cancers. Library prep was done by the immunoSEQ multiplex PCR assay. TCRdb took over this immuneACCESS table, retaining in-frame rearrangements with V and J assigned. Such tables are incomplete; in checked studies, under half of the missing clones stem from an unresolved V gene, and the remainder is unexplained. A total of just under 85,000 clones appear in this sample, more than 75% of them only once. The top ten constitute around 2.7% of the sample. Sequencing was performed on CD4+ or CD8+ T cells sorted from blood, taken in a trial of the OX40 agonist ivuxolimab. The source is an adult with an advanced solid tumor such as melanoma, head and neck, liver or kidney cancer.

The V and J genes are TRBV5-4 and TRBJ1-6; TRBD1 agrees at 7 bases. This CDR3 has 16 residues. CDR1 and CDR2 (germline): SGHNT, YYREEE (reference sequence). After removal of 0 bases from V and 4 bases from J, the junction contained 4 bases not matched to a gene. This CDR3 is CASSLGGRGYNSPLHF. CDR3 sequence (DNA): TGTGCCAGCAGCTTGGGGGGCAGGGGGTATAATTCACCCCTCCACTTT.

For the CDR3, the DNA is TGTGCCAGTAGTATACACAGAGACCCAAACACTGAAGCTTTCTTT. It translates to CASSIHRDPNTEAFF. The chain uses TRBV19 and TRBJ1-1; D gene unclear. Germline-derived CDR1 and CDR2 are LNHDA and SQIVND (reference sequence). The V and J ends lost 2 bases and 2 bases respectively, with 12 bases between them. The CDR3 covers 15 residues.

This clone was recorded many times. V gene TRBV14 combines with J gene TRBJ1-2; D remains ambiguous. Trimming stripped 1 base from V and 0 bases from J, with 9 bases between. Looked up from germline, CDR1 is SGHDN and CDR2 is FVKESK. The CDR3 covers 15 residues. CDR3 loop: CASSQGHTANYGYTF. CDR3 nucleotide sequence: TGTGCCAGCAGCCAAGGCCACACAGCTAACTATGGCTACACCTTC.

The chain is built from TRBV7-8 and TRBJ1-1, with D perhaps matching TRBD1 (5 bases). Germline assignment: CDR1 SGHVS and CDR2 FQNEAQ. V gave up 5 bases and J gave up 1 base, with 20 bases separating them. CDR3 length: 17 residues. CDR3 nucleotide sequence: TGTGCCAGCAGCCCCAATCTTGGGGACCTAAGGAACACTGAAGCTTTCTTT. Encoded protein: CASSPNLGDLRNTEAFF.

The J gene is TRBJ2-7, the V gene TRBV10-1; perhaps D is TRBD1 or TRBD2 (5 bases each). The germline V gene encodes CDR1 WNHNN and CDR2 SYGVQD (reference sequence). This CDR3 is built from 19 residues. Trimming removed 2 bases from V and 0 bases from J, with 23 bases in between. CDR3 bases: TGCGCCAGCAGTGAGCTGGTAGGGGTGGACTCCTCGAGCTCCTACGAGCAGTACGTC. It codes for CASSELVGVDSSSSYEQYV.

The J gene is TRBJ1-1, the V gene TRBV9, with D tentatively TRBD1 (6 bases). Germline loops: CDR1 SGDLS, CDR2 YYNGEE. The CDR3 loop spans 17 amino acids. The V gene lost 0 bases and the J gene lost 5 bases, with 20 bases spanning the gap. DNA of the CDR3: TGTGCCAGCAGCGTAGCGGGTGGAGGGGAGGGGGGGACTGAAGCTTTCTTT. Its protein is CASSVAGGGEGGTEAFF.

This clone was counted between two and nine times. The chain links TRBV4-3 to TRBJ1-1; tentative D call: TRBD1 (6 bases). With 1 base removed from V and 1 base from J, the gap between germline ends came to 7 bases. This CDR3 is built from 14 residues. Germline values: CDR1 LGHNA, CDR2 YSLEER. The DNA for the CDR3 is TGCGCCAGCAGCCAAGGGGACACGAACACTGAAGCTTTCTTT. It encodes CASSQGDTNTEAFF.

The chain uses TRBV30 and TRBJ2-5; D perhaps matches TRBD1 (7 bases). The CDR3 extends over 13 amino acids. Trimming removed 2 bases at V and 5 bases at J, with 12 bases between. Per germline, CDR1 GTSNPN and CDR2 SVGIG (reference sequence). The CDR3 here is CAWSSSGGETQYF. The CDR3 nucleotides are TGTGCCTGGAGTTCGTCAGGGGGGGAGACCCAGTACTTC.

The chain couples TRBV30 to TRBJ1-1; no definite D call. Looked up from germline, CDR1 is GTSNPN and CDR2 is SVGIG (reference sequence). V was shortened by 2 bases and J by 2 bases, with 15 bases between the two germline ends. The CDR3 is 15 residues long. The CDR3 nucleotides read TGTGCCTGGAGTCCCCTGCCTGGGCGTAACACTGAAGCTTTCTTT. It is translated as CAWSPLPGRNTEAFF.

CDR3 in DNA: TGTGCCAGCAGCCCCACCCTAGGGACTGAAGCTTTCTTT. Translation: CASSPTLGTEAFF. This chain joins TRBV27 and TRBJ1-1; D gene uncertain. This CDR3 contains 13 residues. Germline V gene lookup returns CDR1 MNHEY and CDR2 SMNVEV (reference sequence). V was trimmed by 6 bases and J by 5 bases, leaving 13 bases between them.